The TCR beta chain under discussion was sequenced for a study of cytomegalovirus exposure and HLA in healthy donors. The PCR ran on 60 Vbeta and 13 Jbeta primers. Data came from immunoSEQ multiplex PCR; TCRdb stores just in-frame clones and leaves some out. The table has 120,000 or so clones, roughly 85% seen once. The V and J ends lost 5 bases and 9 bases, in that order; junction bases with no gene match: 16. CDR1 and CDR2 from the germline V gene are SEHNR and FQNEAQ (reference sequence). This CDR3 is 16 amino acids long. The genes are TRBV7-9 and TRBJ2-3; 8 bases are a match to TRBD2. This clonotype originated in a woman aged 40 to 50 in good health and CMV-seropositive. The specimen sequenced was PBMCs. This chain's CDR3 is CASSGLAGQSAMTQYF. DNA for the CDR3: TGTGCCAGCAGCGGGTTAGCGGGACAATCTGCGATGACGCAGTATTTT.